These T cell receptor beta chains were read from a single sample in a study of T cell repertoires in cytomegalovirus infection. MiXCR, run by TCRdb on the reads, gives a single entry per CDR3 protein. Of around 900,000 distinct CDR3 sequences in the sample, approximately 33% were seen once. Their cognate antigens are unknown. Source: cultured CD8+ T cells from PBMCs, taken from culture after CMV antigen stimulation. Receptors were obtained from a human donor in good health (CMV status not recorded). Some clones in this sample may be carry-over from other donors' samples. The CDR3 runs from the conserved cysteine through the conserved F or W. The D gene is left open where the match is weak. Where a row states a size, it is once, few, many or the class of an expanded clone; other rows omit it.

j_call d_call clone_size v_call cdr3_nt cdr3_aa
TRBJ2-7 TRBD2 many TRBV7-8 TGTGCCAGCAGCTTAGGCAAGCGGGGGTATGAGCAGTACTTC CASSLGKRGYEQYF
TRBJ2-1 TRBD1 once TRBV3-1 TGTGCCAGCAGCCCCAAGGACAGGGGGCGGTTTAATGAGCAGTTCTTC CASSPKDRGRFNEQFF
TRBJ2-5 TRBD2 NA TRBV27 TGTGCCAGCAGTCCAATAGCGGGGCCTAACCAAGAGACCCAGTACTTC CASSPIAGPNQETQYF
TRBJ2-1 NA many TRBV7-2 TGTGCCAGCAGCCCCTGGGAGGGGGTCCCTCCTTTGAATGAGCAGTTCTTC CASSPWEGVPPLNEQFF
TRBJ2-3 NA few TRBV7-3 TGTGCCAGCAGCCCTTTTCAGGGCCCGGGAGACGTCACAGATACGCAGTATTTT CASSPFQGPGDVTDTQYF
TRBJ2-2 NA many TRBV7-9 TGTGCCAGCAGCTTTAAGACCCGGGGGACCGGGGAGCTGTTTTTT CASSFKTRGTGELFF
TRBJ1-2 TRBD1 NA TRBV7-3 TGTGCCAGCAGCTTTAAAGACGACAGGGTCCATGGCTACACCTTC CASSFKDDRVHGYTF
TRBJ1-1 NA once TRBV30 TGTGCCTGGAGTGTACAGGTCAGGGCTGGGATGAACACTGAAGCTTTCTTT CAWSVQVRAGMNTEAFF
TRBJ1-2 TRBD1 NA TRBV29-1 TGCAGCGTGCCCCGACAGGGTGGCTACACCTTC CSVPRQGGYTF
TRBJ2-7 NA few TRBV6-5 TGTGCCAGCAGACCCACGGAAGTCTTATACGAGCAGTACTTC CASRPTEVLYEQYF
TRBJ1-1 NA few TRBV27 TGTGCCACCCACGACGGACTTGAAGCTTTCTTT CATHDGLEAFF
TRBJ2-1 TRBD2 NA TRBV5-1 TGCGCCAGCGGCTTGCTAGCGGGGGGGCCAAATGAGCAGTTCTTC CASGLLAGGPNEQFF
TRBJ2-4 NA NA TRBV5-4 TGTGCCAGCAGCAGCCTAGGGGAGCTAGCCAAAAACATTCAGTACTTC CASSSLGELAKNIQYF
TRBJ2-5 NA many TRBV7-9 TGTGCCAGCAGTAGCCCAACGGGAAAGACCCAGTACTTC CASSSPTGKTQYF
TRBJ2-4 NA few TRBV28 TGTGCCAGCAGTTCTACCAATACAGGGTCTTGGTCCAAAAACATTCAGTACTTC CASSSTNTGSWSKNIQYF
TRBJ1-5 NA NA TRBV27 TGTGCCAACAGTTTCACTGGGGATCAGCCCCAGCATTTT CANSFTGDQPQHF
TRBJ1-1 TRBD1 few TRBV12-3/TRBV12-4 TGTGCCAGCCGGGACAGTGAGGAAGCTTTCTTT CASRDSEEAFF
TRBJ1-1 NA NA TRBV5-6 TGTGCCAGCAGCCCCTTCAATCGTAGGTGGGACACTGAAGCTTTCTTT CASSPFNRRWDTEAFF